This TCR beta chain was profiled in a study of beta chain features in type 1 diabetes. Study findings and constraints: For TCRB rearrangement, an influence of HLA type remained unresolved here.

The germline gives CDR1 SQVTM, CDR2 ANQGSEA. This CDR3 is 15 amino acids long. V lost 3 bases and J lost 0; bases outside the gene matches: 6. This clone was observed a few times. What it binds is unknown. Sequenced material consisted of expressed TCRB transcripts (all of the isolated RNA was reverse transcribed). Sequencing was performed with immunoSEQ multiplex PCR; in TCRdb, only in-frame clones are kept and a portion is missing. The sample lists 350,000 to 450,000 clones, roughly 16% seen once, with 0.019% in the top ten. This chain uses TRBV29-1 with TRBJ2-7, with 9 bases fitting TRBD2. The source is a young woman in good health. Sequencing was performed on naive CD4+ T cells from blood. This CDR3 is CSVDRRGGNSYEQYF. Written as DNA, the CDR3 is TGCAGCGTTGATAGGCGGGGGGGGAACTCCTACGAGCAGTACTTC.